This section outlines one TCR beta chain sequence together with its context. This clone has just a few counts. This clone's antigen is unknown. Base qualities are missing; no much larger clone stands one base away. The cohort was made up of 500 to 800 healthy bone marrow donors. Cohort members were all nominally healthy when sampled, although unrecorded immune exposures were likely present. The donor was CMV seropositive and was included in the group of 250 to 350 seropositive cohort members. A peripheral blood sample was collected from each donor, and TCR beta sequencing was performed on peripheral blood mononuclear cells. The Qiagen DNeasy Blood Extraction Kit was used to extract genomic DNA from the blood cell samples. Its CDR3 holds 15 amino acids, cysteine through phenylalanine. The read is trimmed to its CDR3 DNA, 45 bases read in frame from base 1. Sequences SGHNT (CDR1) and YYREEE (CDR2) are obtained from the germline V gene (reference sequence). V was cut back by 0 bases and J by 1 base, leaving a gap of 10 bases between them.

Receptors were amplified or captured by the immunoSEQ multiplex PCR assay. The multiplex PCR relied on a mix of 60 forward primers for TCR Vbeta segments and 13 reverse primers for TCR Jbeta segments. The CDR3 region of rearranged TCR beta genes was amplified from genomic DNA by a multiplex PCR assay. The Illumina HiSeq System was used to sequence the amplified TCR beta libraries as 87-base-pair reads. In the original analysis: Across the roughly 670 repertoires, a later analysis counted approximately 83 million unique TCR beta chains, 9 million to 14 million of which were shared by at least two donors. Raw reads were error-corrected and collapsed into unique sequences with a nearest-neighbor algorithm that merged closely related sequences to remove PCR and sequencing errors. CDR3 sequences were aligned to IMGT reference sequences to assign V, D and J gene segments. For a sequence to be retained, a match of at least six nucleotides was required to both a V gene segment and a J gene segment. A rearrangement was called productive if the CDR3 had no stop codons and remained in frame with V and J, and every other rearrangement was called non-productive. Following IMGT convention, CDR3 was defined as the stretch from the second conserved V-encoded cysteine up to the conserved J-encoded phenylalanine. In an earlier analysis of 587 of the donors, sequences lacking an unambiguous match to a single V gene segment were excluded. An earlier analysis of 587 of the donors called V segments functional above 56.7% productive rearrangements and segregating when the between-donor standard deviation exceeded 5%. To diagnose cytomegalovirus status from the catalog of TCR beta chain sequences, a statistical classification framework was built. V and J gene assignment, in a later analysis, came from comparing TCR nucleotide sequences with IMGT/GENE-DB human TR gene sequences. The TCRdist pipeline was used in a later analysis to assign CDR3 sequences and most-parsimonious VDJ recombination scenarios. In a later analysis, each TCR beta chain was defined by its CDR3 amino acid sequence together with its V-gene family, and reads lacking a unique V-gene family were excluded. To address suspected cross-contamination and a sequencing artifact, a later analysis removed 592 highly shared, low-generation-probability nucleotide sequences. A later analysis calculated a clonal expansion index for each public chain from normalized within-repertoire ranks of inferred template counts. A later analysis computed generation probabilities with a VDJ recombination model fitted to out-of-frame rearrangements, and checked the results against IGoR. In a later analysis, hypergeometric tests were used to score TCR-TCR, TCR-HLA and TCR-CMV co-occurrence, with a repertoire-size bias correction applied to TCR pairs. To estimate false discovery rates, a later analysis permuted the HLA or CMV assignments 20 times. In a later analysis, co-occurring TCRs were grouped using DBSCAN, with TCRdist sequence similarity added in when clustering inside HLA-allele-positive subsets. Co-occurrence clustering excluded repertoires with fewer than 30,000 or more than 120,000 public chains, plus five with anomalous nucleotide sharing. The source is immuneACCESS, and TCRdb retained only in-frame sequences with V and J called. Part of the clones is not carried over; for the studies checked, unresolved V genes explain less than half of this, and the remainder is unexplained. V and J calls and clone size come straight from that table; D and trimming were deduced from the DNA. This sample holds 150,000 to 200,000 clones; 79% were observed only once. The ten largest make up 3.5% to 5% of the sample.

The source of the sample is a study of cytomegalovirus exposure and HLA in healthy donors (dated by TCRdb to the late 2010s). In the study overall: In an earlier analysis of under 750 of the donors, roughly 300 Gb of sequence data and 120 million or so unique TCR beta sequences from 150 million to 200 million T cells were reported. An early release covering more than 500 HLA-typed donors comprised roughly 300 gigabases of sequencing data and about 90 million unique TCR sequences. Of the approximately 400 genotyped donors, 65% to 90% fell in the genetic ancestry cluster associated with self-reported Caucasian donors. The study aimed to test whether signatures of past pathogen exposure could be identified by cataloging public T cell receptors. The study used immunosequencing to profile the T cell repertoires of several hundred subjects and linked those repertoires to cytomegalovirus serostatus. A separate validation cohort of over 95 different subjects was used in addition to the roughly 700-subject first cohort. To predict cytomegalovirus infection status, the study combined high-throughput TCR immunosequencing, statistical association of individual TCRs with disease status, and machine learning. A later analysis re-examined previously published TCR beta repertoires from several hundred donors and added high-resolution HLA genotyping to investigate patterns of TCR occurrence. The later analysis used no new phenotypic data to find candidate immune exposures, relying instead on TCR beta sequences and their occurrence across donors. In an earlier analysis of roughly 540 of the donors, high-throughput TCR beta sequencing was used to judge whether each TCR beta V gene segment behaved as functional or pseudogenic. Donor age, sex, ethnicity and CMV serostatus were collected together with the repertoire data. A later genetic analysis took genome-wide SNP genotypes for about three fifths of the 666 donors and used that subset as a discovery cohort. Every repertoire in the discovery cohort had been generated on one and the same sequencing platform. Class I and class II HLA loci were covered by the typing at four-digit resolution. Typing coverage varied by locus: about 629-630 donors for A, B, C, DRB1 and DQB1; under 550 for DQA1; around 570 for DPA1; 450 to 480 for DPB1. Four to six DR-DQ haplotypes were handled as single units for association and clustering, since linkage in the cohort was strong. Among about 370 genotyped donors of the cohort, an average of around 250,000 unique TCR beta nucleotide sequences was sequenced per donor, of which 15% to 20% were non-productive.

Study-wide conclusions, independent of this receptor: Roughly uniform sequencing depth across donors was assumed in presence/absence analyses, although this assumption may not hold. Approximately 18 rarely observed V segments, including chromosome 9 orphons, were excluded from the earlier analysis of just under 600 of the donors because counts were too low. Across donors, most TCR sequences were observed very rarely, whereas some public TCRs were present in many individuals. The only immune exposure information available for the cohort was CMV serostatus. When HLA alleles, especially DR and DQ, strongly co-occurred, TCR associations were difficult to assign to individual alleles. The authors suggested that the approach could potentially be extended to other disease states and immunological phenotypes. In vitro tests confirmed that three of the cytomegalovirus-associated TCR beta chains recognize cytomegalovirus antigens. Some IMGT-functional V segments, including TRBV6-2 and TRBV6-3, could not be told apart with the 87-base-pair reads, so those segments were excluded. A further reported finding was that TCR beta sequences accurately predicted the HLA-A and HLA-B alleles for most subjects in the first cohort. The study listed 164 TCR beta chains as associated with cytomegalovirus. Compared with equally common non-associated chains, HLA-associated TCR beta chains in a later analysis were more clonally expanded and had lower generation probabilities. Correlated functional status among segregating V segments might reflect linkage disequilibrium, but an unknown experimental factor could not be ruled out. In a later analysis, several top co-occurrence clusters were reported to appear linked to parvovirus B19, influenza, CMV and Epstein-Barr virus. In this cohort, only TCR beta chains were sequenced, and detectable features were limited by the absence of alpha or paired-chain data. A cluster of highly shared sequence variants was judged likely to represent a technical artifact of the sequencing pipeline. V-gene and J-gene trimming of TCR beta chains was associated with a missense DCLRE1C variant in a later genetic analysis, and the association was replicated in an independent cohort. A later analysis found that most CMV-associated TCR beta chains appeared HLA-restricted, with HLA associations seemingly driven largely by CMV exposure. Broadly in line with IMGT annotations, most TCR beta V segments showed up in productive rearrangements about 87% or about 30% of the time in an earlier analysis of several hundred of the donors. The classifier was reported to diagnose cytomegalovirus status with high specificity and sensitivity in both the original cohort and the validation cohort. Compared with the roughly 710-donor mean, donors in an Asian-associated ancestry cluster had fewer N-insertions in productive TCRs, according to a later genetic analysis. According to a later analysis, TCR association rates differed among HLA loci, with DRB1 alleles showing the most associated TCRs and HLA-C alleles showing the fewest. Because HLA typing was missing for some donors at each locus, association tests included only the typed subset. At a false discovery rate of 0.05, a later analysis linked some 17,000 TCR beta sequences to specific HLA alleles.

The rearranged segments are TRBV5-4 and TRBJ2-5, with the D gene uncertain. The specimen was PBMCs. The receptor was isolated from a woman aged 25 to 39 in good health and CMV-seropositive. This receptor has the CDR3 CASSLAGPGQETQYF. The nucleotides are TGTGCCAGCAGCTTGGCTGGCCCGGGCCAAGAGACCCAGTACTTC. Supplemented by the reference TRBV5-4 and TRBJ2-5 proteins around the CDR3, the complete variable domain is ETGVTQSPTHLIKTRGQQVTLRCSSQSGHNTVSWYQQALGQGPQFIFQYYREEENGRGNFPPRFSGLQFPNYSSELNVNALELDDSALYLCASSLAGPGQETQYFGPGTRLLVL.